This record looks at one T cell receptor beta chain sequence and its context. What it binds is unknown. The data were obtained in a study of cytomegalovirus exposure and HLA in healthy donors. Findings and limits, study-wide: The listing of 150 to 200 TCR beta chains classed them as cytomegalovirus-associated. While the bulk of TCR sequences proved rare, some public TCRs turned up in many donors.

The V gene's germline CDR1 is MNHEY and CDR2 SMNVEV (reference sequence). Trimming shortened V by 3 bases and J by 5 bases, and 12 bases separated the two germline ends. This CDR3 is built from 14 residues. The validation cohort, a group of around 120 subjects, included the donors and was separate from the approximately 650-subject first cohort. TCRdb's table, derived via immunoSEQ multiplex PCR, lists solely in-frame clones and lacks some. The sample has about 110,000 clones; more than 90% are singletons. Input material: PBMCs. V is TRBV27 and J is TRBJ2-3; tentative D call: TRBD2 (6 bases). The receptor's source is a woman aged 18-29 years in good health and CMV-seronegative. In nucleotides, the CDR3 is TGTGCCAGCAGTTTGACTAGTGTGGTAGATACGCAGTATTTT. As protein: CASSLTSVVDTQYF.